This T cell receptor beta chain was retrieved from a study of early T cells in non-severe SARS-CoV-2 infection. Across the whole study: From unsorted whole blood, bulk RNA was sequenced, and the chains remained unpaired. Whole-study results and caveats: Matching against VDJdb likely underestimated virus-specific expansions, favoring anti-spike CD8.

Researchers tagged individual cDNA molecules with unique molecular identifiers. TCRdb analysed the 5' RACE reads with MiXCR anew, one entry per CDR3 protein. Found here are 26,000 or so distinct CDR3 sequences, roughly 5.3% of them singletons; the top ten hold 4%. This clonotype has at least ten counts. Its antigen is unknown. From germline, CDR1 is LNHDA and CDR2 SQIVND (reference sequence). CDR3 length equals 15 residues. Trimming cost V 4 bases and J 1 base, with 14 bases left between them. Specimen: whole blood. The chain links TRBV19 to TRBJ2-7; D is unclear. This clonotype originated in an adult who was a healthcare worker with PCR-confirmed SARS-CoV-2 infection or an uninfected control (not recorded which). For the CDR3, the DNA is TGTGCCAGTAGTAGGAAGATCGCGGAGTCCTACGAGCAGTACTTC. This encodes CASSRKIAESYEQYF.